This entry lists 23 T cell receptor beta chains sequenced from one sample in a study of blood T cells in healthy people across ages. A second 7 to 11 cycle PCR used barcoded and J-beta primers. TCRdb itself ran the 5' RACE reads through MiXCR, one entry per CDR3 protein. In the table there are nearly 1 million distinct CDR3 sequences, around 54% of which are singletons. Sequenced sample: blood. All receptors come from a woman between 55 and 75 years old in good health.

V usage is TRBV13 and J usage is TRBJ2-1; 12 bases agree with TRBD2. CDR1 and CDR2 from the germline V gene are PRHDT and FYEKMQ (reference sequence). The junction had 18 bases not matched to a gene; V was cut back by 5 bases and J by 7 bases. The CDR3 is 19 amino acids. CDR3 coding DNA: TGTGCCAGCAGCCAACAAGCATGGCTAGCGGGAGGGCCGGGGAATGAGCAGTTCTTC. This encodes CASSQQAWLAGGPGNEQFF.

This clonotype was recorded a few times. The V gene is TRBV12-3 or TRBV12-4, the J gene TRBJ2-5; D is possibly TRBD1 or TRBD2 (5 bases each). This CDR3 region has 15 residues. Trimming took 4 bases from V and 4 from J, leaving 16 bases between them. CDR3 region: CASSSGPQWGETQYF. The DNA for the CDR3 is TGTGCCAGCAGTTCGGGACCTCAGTGGGGAGAGACCCAGTACTTC.

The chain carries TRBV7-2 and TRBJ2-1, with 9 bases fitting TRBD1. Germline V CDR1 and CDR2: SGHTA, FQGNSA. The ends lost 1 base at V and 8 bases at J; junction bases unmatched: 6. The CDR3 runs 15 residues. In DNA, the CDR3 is TGTGCCAGCAGCTTAGGGGACAGGGAAGGGGATGAGCAGTTCTTC. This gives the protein CASSLGDREGDEQFF.

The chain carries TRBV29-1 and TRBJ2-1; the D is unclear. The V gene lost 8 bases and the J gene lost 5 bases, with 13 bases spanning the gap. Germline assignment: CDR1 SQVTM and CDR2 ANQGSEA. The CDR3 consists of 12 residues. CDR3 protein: CSTGPPHNEQFF. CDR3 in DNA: TGCAGCACCGGCCCTCCCCACAATGAGCAGTTCTTC.

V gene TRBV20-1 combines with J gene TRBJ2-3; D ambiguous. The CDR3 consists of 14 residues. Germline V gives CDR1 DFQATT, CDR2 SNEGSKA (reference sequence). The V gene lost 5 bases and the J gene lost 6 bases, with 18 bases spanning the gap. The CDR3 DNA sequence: TGCAGTGCTGAAGGTTCCCGGTCACAGGATACGCAGTATTTT. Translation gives CSAEGSRSQDTQYF.

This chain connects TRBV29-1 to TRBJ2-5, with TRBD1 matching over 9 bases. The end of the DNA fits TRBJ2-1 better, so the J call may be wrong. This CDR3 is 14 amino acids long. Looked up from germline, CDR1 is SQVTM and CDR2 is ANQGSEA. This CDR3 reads CSVPGQGNQETQFF. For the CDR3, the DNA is TGCAGCGTTCCGGGACAGGGCAACCAAGAGACCCAGTTCTTC.

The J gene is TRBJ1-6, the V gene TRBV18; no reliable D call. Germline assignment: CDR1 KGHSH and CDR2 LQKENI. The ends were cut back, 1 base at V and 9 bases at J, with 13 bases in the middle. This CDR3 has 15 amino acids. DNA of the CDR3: TGTGCCAGCTCACCACTCGAAGCGCGGAGTTCACCCCTCCACTTT. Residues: CASSPLEARSSPLHF.

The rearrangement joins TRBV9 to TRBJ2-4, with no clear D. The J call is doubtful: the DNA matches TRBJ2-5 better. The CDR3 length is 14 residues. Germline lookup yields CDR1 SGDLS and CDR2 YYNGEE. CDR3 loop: CASSSSEAPETQYF. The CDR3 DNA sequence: TGTGCCAGCAGCTCTTCAGAGGCTCCGGAGACCCAGTACTTC.

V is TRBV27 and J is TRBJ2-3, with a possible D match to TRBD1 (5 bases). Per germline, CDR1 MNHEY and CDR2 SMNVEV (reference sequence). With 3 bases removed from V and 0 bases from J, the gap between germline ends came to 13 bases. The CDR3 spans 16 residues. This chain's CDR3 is CASSFLQAISTDTQYF. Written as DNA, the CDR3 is TGTGCCAGCAGTTTTTTACAGGCGATAAGCACAGATACGCAGTATTTT.

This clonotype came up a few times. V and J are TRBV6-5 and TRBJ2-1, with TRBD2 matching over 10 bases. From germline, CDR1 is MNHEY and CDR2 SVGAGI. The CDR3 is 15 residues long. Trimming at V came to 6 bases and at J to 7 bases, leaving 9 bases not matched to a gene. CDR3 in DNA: TGTGCCAGCAGCCCCCTAGCGGGAGAGGCGAATGAGCAGTTCTTC. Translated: CASSPLAGEANEQFF.

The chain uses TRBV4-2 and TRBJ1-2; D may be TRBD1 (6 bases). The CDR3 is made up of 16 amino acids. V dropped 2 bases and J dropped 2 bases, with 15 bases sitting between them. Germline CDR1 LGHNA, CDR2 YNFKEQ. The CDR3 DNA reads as TGTGCCAGCAGCCAACCCCTACAGGGTGGAAACTATGGCTACACCTTC. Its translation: CASSQPLQGGNYGYTF.

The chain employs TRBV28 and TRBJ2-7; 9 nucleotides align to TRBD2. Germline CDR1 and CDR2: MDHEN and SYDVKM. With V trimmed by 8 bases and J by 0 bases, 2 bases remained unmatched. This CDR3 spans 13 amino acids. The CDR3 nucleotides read TGTGCCAGCCTAGCGGGATCCTCCTACGAGCAGTACTTC. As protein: CASLAGSSYEQYF. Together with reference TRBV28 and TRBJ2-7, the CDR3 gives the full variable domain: DVKVTQSSRYLVKRTGEKVFLECVQDMDHENMFWYRQDPGLGLRLIYFSYDVKMKEKGDIPEGYSVSREKKERFSLILESASTNQTSMYLCASLAGSSYEQYFGPGTRLTVT.

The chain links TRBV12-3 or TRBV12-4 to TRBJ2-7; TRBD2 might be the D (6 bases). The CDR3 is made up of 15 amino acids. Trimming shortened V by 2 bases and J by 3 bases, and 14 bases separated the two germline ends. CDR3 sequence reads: CASSLTSRGNYEQYF. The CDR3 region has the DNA TGTGCCAGCAGTTTAACCTCGCGCGGGAACTACGAGCAGTACTTC.

DNA of the CDR3: TGCGCCAGCAGCCAAGATCCGGGACAGTTCAATTCACCCCTCCACTTT. The encoded protein is CASSQDPGQFNSPLHF. The V gene is TRBV4-1, the J gene TRBJ1-6; 7 bases align to TRBD1. Germline CDR1 reads MGHRA; CDR2 reads YSYEKL. This CDR3 comprises 16 residues. V shed 0 bases, J shed 7 bases, and the junction held 6 bases outside the gene matches.

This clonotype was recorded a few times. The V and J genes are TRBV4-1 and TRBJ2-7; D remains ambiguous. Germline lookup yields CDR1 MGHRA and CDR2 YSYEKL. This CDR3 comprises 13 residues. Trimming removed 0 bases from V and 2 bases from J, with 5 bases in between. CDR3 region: CASSQDLTYEQYF. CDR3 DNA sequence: TGCGCCAGCAGCCAAGATCTGACCTACGAGCAGTACTTC.

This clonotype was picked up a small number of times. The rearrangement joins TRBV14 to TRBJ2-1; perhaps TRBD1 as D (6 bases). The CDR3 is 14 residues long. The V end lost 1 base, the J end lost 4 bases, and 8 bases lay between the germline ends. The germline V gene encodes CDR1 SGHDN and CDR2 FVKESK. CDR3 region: CASSQGGPYNEQFF. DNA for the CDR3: TGTGCCAGCAGCCAAGGGGGGCCGTACAATGAGCAGTTCTTC.

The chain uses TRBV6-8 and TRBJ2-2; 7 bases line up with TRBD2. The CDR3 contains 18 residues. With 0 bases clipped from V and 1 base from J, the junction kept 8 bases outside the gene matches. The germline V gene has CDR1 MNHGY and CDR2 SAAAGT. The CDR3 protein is CASSYSGGSPENTGELFF. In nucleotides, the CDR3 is TGTGCCAGCAGTTACTCGGGGGGGAGTCCTGAGAACACCGGGGAGCTGTTTTTT.

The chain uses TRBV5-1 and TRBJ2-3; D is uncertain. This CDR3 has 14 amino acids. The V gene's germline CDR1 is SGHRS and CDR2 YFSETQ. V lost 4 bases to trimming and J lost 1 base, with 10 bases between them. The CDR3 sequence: CASSSRKGTDTQYF. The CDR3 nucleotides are TGCGCCAGCAGCAGCAGGAAGGGCACAGATACGCAGTATTTT. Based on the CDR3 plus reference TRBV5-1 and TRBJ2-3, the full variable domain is KAGVTQTPRYLIKTRGQQVTLSCSPISGHRSVSWYQQTPGQGLQFLFEYFSETQRNKGNFPGRFSGRQFSNSRSEMNVSTLELGDSALYLCASSSRKGTDTQYFGPGTRLTVL.

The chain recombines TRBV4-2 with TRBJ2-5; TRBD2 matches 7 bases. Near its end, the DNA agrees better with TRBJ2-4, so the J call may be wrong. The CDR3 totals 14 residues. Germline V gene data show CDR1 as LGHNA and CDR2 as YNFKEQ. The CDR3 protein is CASSRVEGGNIQYF. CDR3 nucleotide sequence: TGTGCCAGCAGCAGAGTCGAGGGAGGGAACATTCAGTACTTC.

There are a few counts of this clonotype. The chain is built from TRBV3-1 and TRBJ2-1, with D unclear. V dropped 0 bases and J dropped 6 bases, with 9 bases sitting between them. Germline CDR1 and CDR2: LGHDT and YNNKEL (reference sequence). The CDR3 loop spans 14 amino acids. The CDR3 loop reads CASSQEIQINEQFF. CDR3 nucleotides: TGTGCCAGCAGCCAAGAAATTCAGATCAATGAGCAGTTCTTC.

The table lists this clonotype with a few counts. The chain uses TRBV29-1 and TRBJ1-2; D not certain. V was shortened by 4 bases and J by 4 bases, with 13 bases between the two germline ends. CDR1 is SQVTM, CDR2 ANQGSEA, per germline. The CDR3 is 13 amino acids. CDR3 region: CSVGEGESYGYTF. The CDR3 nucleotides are TGCAGCGTTGGGGAGGGCGAGAGCTATGGCTACACCTTC. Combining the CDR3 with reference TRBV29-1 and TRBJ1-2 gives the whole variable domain SAVISQKPSRDICQRGTSLTIQCQVDSQVTMMFWYRQQPGQSLTLIATANQGSEATYESGFVIDKFPISRPNLTFSTLTVSNMSPEDSSIYLCSVGEGESYGYTFGSGTRLTVV.

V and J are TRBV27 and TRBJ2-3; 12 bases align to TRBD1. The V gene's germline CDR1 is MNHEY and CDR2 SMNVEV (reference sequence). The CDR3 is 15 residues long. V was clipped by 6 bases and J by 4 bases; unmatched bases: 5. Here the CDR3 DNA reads TGTGCCAGCAGAACCCGGGACAGGGGGCCAGATACGCAGTATTTT. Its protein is CASRTRDRGPDTQYF.

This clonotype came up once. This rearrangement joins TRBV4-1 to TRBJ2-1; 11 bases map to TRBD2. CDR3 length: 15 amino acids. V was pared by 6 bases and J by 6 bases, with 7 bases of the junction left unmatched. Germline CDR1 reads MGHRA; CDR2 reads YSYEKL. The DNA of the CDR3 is TGCGCCAGCAGACCTACTAGCGGGAGTGGCAATGAGCAGTTCTTC. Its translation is CASRPTSGSGNEQFF.